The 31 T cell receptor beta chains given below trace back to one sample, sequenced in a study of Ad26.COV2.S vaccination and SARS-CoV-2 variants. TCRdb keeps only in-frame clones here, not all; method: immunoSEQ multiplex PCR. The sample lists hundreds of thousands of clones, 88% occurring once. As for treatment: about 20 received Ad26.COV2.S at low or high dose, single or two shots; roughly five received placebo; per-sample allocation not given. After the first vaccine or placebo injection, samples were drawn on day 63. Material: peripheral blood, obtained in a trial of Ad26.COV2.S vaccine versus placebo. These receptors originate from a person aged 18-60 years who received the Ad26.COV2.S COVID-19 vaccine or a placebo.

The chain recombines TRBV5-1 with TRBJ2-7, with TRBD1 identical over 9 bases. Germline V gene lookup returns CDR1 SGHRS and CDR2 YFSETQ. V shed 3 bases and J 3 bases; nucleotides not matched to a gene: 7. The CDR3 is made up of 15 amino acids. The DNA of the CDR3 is TGCGCCAGCAGCTCTTTTCCGGGACAGGGCTACGAGCAGTACTTC. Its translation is CASSSFPGQGYEQYF.

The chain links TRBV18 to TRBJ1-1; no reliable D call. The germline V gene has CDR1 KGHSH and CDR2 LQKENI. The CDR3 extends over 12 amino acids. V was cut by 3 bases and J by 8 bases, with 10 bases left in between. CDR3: CASSPSGWEAFF. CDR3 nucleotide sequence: TGTGCCAGCTCACCTTCAGGCTGGGAAGCTTTCTTT.

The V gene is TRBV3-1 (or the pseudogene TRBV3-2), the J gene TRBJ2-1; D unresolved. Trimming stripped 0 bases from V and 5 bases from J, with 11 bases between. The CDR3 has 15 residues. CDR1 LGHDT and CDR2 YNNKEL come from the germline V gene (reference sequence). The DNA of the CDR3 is TGTGCCAGCAGCCAAGACAGGCCCAAGGACAATGAGCAGTTCTTC. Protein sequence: CASSQDRPKDNEQFF.

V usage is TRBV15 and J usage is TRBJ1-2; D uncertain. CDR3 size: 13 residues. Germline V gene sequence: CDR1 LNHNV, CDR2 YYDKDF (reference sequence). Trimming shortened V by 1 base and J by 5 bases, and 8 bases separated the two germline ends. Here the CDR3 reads CATSRGRSYGYTF. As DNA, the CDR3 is TGTGCCACCAGCAGAGGTAGGAGTTATGGCTACACCTTC.

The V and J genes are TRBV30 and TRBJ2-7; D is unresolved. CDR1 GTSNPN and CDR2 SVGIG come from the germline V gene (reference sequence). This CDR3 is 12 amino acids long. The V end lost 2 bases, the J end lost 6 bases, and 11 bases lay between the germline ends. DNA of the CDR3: TGTGCCTGGAGTCCTAGTATGGGCGAGCAGTACTTC. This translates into CAWSPSMGEQYF.

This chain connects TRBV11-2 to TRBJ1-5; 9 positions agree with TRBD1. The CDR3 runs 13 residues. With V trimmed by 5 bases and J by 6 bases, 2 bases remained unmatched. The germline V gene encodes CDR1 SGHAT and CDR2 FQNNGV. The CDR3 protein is CASSKDRGQPQHF. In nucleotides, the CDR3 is TGTGCCAGCAGCAAGGACAGGGGTCAGCCCCAGCATTTT.

CDR3: CASSRQYNEQFF. The CDR3 DNA sequence: TGTGCCAGCAGTAGACAGTACAATGAGCAGTTCTTC. The rearrangement links TRBV28 to TRBJ2-1, with D perhaps TRBD1 (5 bases). Germline CDR1 and CDR2: MDHEN and SYDVKM. V lost 5 bases and J 4 bases, leaving 6 bases between the germline ends. The CDR3 sequence is 12 residues long.

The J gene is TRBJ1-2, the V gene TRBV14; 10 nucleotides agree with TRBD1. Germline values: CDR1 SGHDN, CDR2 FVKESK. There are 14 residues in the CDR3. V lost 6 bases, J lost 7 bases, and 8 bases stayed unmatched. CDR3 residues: CASRPTGTGAGYTF. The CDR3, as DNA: TGTGCCAGCAGGCCCACCGGGACAGGGGCTGGCTACACCTTC.

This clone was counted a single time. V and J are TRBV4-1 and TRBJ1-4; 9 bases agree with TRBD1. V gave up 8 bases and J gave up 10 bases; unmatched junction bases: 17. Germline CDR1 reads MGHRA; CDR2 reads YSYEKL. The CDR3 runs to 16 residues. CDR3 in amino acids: CASALGQGLKGGKLFF. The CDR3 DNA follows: TGCGCCAGCGCCTTGGGACAGGGCCTTAAGGGGGGAAAACTGTTTTTT.

The CDR3, as DNA: TGTGCCAGCAGCCCCACGAGCAGGGCGATCTCTGGAAACACCATATATTTT. This translates into CASSPTSRAISGNTIYF. The genes are TRBV13 and TRBJ1-3, with D possibly TRBD1 on 5 matching bases. The germline V gene encodes CDR1 PRHDT and CDR2 FYEKMQ (reference sequence). Trimming pared 5 bases from V and 0 bases from J, leaving 17 bases between. The CDR3 has 17 amino acids.

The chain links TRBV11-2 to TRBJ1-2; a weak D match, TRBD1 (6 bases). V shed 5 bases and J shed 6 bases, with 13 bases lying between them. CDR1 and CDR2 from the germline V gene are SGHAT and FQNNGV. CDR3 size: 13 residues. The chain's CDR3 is CASSPREGDGYTF. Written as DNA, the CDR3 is TGTGCCAGCAGCCCCAGGGAGGGGGATGGCTACACCTTC. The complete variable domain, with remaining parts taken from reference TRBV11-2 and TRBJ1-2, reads EAGVAQSPRYKIIEKRQSVAFWCNPISGHATLYWYQQILGQGPKLLIQFQNNGVVDDSQLPKDRFSAERLKGVDSTLKIQPAKLEDSAVYLCASSPREGDGYTFGSGTRLTVV.

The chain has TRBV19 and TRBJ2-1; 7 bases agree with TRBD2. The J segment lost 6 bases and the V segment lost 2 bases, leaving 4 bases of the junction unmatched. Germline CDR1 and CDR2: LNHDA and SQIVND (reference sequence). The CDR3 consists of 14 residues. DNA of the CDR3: TGTGCCAGTAGTATAAAAGCGGGAATCAATGAGCAGTTCTTC. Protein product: CASSIKAGINEQFF.

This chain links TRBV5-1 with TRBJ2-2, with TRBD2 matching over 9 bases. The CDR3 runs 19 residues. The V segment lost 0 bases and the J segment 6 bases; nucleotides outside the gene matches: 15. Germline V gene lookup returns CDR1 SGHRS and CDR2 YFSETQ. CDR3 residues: CASSLESSGAVGVAGELFF. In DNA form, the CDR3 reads TGCGCCAGCAGCTTGGAGTCTAGCGGGGCCGTAGGGGTCGCCGGGGAGCTGTTTTTT.

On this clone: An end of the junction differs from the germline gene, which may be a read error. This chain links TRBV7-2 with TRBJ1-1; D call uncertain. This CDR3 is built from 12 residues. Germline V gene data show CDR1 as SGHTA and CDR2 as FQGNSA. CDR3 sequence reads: CASSLDGTTAFF. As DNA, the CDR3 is TGTGCCAGCAGTTTAGATGGCACCACGGCTTTCTTT. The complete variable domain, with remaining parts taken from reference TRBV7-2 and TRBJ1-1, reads GAGVSQSPSNKVTEKGKDVELRCDPISGHTALYWYRQSLGQGLEFLIYFQGNSAPDKSGLPSDRFSAERTGGSVSTLTIQRTQQEDSAVYLCASSLDGTTAFFGQGTRLTVV.

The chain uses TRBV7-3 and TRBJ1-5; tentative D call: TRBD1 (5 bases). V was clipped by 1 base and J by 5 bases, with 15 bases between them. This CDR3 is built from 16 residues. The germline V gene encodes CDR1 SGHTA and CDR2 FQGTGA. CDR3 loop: CASSLSGQGGYQPQHF. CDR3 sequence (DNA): TGTGCCAGCAGCTTAAGTGGTCAGGGAGGGTATCAGCCCCAGCATTTT.

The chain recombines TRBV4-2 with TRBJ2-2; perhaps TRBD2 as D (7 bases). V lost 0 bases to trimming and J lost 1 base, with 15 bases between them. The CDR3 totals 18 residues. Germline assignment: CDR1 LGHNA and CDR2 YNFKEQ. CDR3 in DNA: TGTGCCAGCAGCCAAGACCTCCGGGGGGCCGTGAACACCGGGGAGCTGTTTTTT. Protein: CASSQDLRGAVNTGELFF.

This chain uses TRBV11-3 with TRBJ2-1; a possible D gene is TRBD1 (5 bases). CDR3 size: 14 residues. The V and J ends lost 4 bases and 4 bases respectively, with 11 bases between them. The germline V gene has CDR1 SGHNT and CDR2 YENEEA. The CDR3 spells CASSWGGSYNEQFF. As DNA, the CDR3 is TGTGCCAGCAGCTGGGGCGGCAGTTACAATGAGCAGTTCTTC.

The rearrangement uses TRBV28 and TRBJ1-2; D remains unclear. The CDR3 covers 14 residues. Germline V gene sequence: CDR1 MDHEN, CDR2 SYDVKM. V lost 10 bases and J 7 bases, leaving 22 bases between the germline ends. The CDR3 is CATPVGRGVGGYTF. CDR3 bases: TGTGCCACCCCAGTCGGTCGTGGAGTCGGTGGCTACACCTTC.

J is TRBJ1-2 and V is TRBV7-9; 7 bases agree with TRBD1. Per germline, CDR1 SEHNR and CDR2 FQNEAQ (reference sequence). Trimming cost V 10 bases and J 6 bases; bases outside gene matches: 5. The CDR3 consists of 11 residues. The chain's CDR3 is CATDRVHGYTF. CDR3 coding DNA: TGTGCCACCGACAGGGTTCATGGCTACACCTTC.

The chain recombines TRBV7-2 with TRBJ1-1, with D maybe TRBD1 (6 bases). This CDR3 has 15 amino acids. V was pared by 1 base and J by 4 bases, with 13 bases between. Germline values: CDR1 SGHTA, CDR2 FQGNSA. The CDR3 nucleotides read TGTGCCAGCAGCTTAGTCAGGGGCGGTAGCACTGAAGCTTTCTTT. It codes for CASSLVRGGSTEAFF.

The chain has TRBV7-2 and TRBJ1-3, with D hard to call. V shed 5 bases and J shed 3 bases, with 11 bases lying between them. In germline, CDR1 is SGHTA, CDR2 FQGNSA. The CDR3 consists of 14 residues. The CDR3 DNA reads TGTGCCAGCAGCCCGACGTTGGGTGGAAACACCATATATTTT. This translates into CASSPTLGGNTIYF. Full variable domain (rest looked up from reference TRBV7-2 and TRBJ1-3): GAGVSQSPSNKVTEKGKDVELRCDPISGHTALYWYRQSLGQGLEFLIYFQGNSAPDKSGLPSDRFSAERTGGSVSTLTIQRTQQEDSAVYLCASSPTLGGNTIYFGEGSWLTVV.

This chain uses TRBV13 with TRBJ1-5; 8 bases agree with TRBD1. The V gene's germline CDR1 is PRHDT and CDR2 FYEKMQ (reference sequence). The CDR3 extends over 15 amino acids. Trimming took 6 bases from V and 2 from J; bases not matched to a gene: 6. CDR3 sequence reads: CASSHTGGGNQPQHF. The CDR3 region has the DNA TGTGCCAGCAGTCATACAGGGGGAGGCAATCAGCCCCAGCATTTT. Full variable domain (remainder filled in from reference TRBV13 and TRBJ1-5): AAGVIQSPRHLIKEKRETATLKCYPIPRHDTVYWYQQGPGQDPQFLISFYEKMQSDKGSIPDRFSAQQFSDYHSELNMSSLELGDSALYFCASSHTGGGNQPQHFGDGTRLSIL.

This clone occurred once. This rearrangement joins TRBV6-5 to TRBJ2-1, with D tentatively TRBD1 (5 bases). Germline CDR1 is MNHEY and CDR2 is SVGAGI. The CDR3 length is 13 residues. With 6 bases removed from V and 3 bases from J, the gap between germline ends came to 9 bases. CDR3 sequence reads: CASRKQVYNEQFF. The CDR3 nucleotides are TGTGCCAGCAGAAAACAGGTCTACAATGAGCAGTTCTTC.

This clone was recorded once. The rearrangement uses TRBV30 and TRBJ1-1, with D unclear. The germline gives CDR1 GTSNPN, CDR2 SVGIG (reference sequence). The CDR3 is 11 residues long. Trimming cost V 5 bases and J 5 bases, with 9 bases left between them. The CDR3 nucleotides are TGTGCCTGGGAACAGTGGACTGAAGCTTTCTTT. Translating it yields CAWEQWTEAFF.

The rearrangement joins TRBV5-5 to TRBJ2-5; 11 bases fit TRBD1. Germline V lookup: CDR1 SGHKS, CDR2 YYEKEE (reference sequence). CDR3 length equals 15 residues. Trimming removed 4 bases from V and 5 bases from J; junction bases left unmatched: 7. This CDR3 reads CASSTRTGGSETQYF. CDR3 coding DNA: TGTGCCAGCAGCACTAGGACAGGGGGCTCGGAGACCCAGTACTTC. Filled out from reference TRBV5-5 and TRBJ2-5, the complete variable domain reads DAGVTQSPTHLIKTRGQQVTLRCSPISGHKSVSWYQQVLGQGPQFIFQYYEKEERGRGNFPDRFSARQFPNYSSELNVNALLLGDSALYLCASSTRTGGSETQYFGPGTRLLVL.

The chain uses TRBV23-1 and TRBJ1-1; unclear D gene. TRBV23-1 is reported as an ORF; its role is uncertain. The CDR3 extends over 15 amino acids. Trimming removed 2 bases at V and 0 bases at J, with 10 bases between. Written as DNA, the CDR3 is TGCGCCAGCAGTCAAATCTGGATGATGAACACTGAAGCTTTCTTT. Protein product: CASSQIWMMNTEAFF.

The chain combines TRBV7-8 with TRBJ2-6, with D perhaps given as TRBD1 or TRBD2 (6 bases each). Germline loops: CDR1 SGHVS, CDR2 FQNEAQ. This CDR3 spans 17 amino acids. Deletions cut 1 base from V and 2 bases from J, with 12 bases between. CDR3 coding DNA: TGTGCCAGCAGCTTAGTCATAGGGGGGACTGGGGCCAACGTCCTGACTTTC. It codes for CASSLVIGGTGANVLTF.

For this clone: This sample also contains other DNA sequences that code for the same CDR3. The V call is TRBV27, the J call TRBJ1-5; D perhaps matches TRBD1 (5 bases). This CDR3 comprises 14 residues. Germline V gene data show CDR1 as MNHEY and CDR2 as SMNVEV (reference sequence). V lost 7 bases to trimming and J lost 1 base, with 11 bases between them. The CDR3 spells CASNPRDSNQPQHF. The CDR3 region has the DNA TGTGCCAGCAACCCCCGGGACAGCAATCAGCCCCAGCATTTT.

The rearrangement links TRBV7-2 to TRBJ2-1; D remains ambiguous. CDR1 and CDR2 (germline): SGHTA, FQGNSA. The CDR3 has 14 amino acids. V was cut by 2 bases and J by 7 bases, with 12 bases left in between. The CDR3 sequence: CASSLRSPVNEQFF. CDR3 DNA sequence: TGTGCCAGCAGCTTAAGGTCTCCGGTGAATGAGCAGTTCTTC.

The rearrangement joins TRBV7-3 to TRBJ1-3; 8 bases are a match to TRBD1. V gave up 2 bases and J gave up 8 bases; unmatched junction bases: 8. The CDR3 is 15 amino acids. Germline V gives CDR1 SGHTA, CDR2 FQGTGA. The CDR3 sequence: CASSLLRDRNYTIYF. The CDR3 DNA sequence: TGTGCCAGCAGCTTATTGCGGGACAGGAATTACACCATATATTTT.

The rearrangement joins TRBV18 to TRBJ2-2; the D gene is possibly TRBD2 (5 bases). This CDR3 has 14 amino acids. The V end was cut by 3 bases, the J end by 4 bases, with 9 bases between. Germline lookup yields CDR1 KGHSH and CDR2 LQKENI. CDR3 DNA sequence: TGTGCCAGCTCACCGGTTGAGGGCACCGGGGAGCTGTTTTTT. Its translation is CASSPVEGTGELFF.